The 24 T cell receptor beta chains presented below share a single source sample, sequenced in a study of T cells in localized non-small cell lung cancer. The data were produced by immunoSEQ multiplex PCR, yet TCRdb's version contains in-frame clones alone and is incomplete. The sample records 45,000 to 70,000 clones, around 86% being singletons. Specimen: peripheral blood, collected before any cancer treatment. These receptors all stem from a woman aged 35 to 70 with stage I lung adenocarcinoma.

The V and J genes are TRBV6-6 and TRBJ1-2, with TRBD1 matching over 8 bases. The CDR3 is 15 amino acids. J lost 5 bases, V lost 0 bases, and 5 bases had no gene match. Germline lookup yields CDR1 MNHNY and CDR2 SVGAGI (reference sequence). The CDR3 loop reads CASSYSGQAQYGYTF. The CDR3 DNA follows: TGTGCCAGCAGTTACTCGGGACAGGCTCAATATGGCTACACCTTC.

This CDR3 is CASSFLAGGSYEQYF. Here the CDR3 DNA reads TGTGCCAGCAGCTTCCTAGCGGGGGGCTCCTACGAGCAGTACTTC. The rearrangement uses TRBV7-2 and TRBJ2-7; 11 nucleotides align to TRBD2. The length of the CDR3 is 15 residues. Germline CDR1 is SGHTA and CDR2 is FQGNSA. V lost 3 bases, J lost 0 bases, and 1 base stayed unmatched.

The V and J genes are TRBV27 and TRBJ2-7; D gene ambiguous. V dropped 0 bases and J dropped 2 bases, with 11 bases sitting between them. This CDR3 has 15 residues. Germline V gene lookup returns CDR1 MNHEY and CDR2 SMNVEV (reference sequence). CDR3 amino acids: CASSLSMEFTYEQYF. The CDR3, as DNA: TGTGCCAGCAGTTTATCAATGGAATTCACCTACGAGCAGTACTTC.

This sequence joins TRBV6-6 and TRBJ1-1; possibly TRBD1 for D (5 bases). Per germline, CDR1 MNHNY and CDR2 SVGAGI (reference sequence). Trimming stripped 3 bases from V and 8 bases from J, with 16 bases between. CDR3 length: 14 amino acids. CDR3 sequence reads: CASSYRVRDVEAFF. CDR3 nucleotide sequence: TGTGCCAGCAGTTATAGGGTCCGGGACGTGGAAGCTTTCTTT.

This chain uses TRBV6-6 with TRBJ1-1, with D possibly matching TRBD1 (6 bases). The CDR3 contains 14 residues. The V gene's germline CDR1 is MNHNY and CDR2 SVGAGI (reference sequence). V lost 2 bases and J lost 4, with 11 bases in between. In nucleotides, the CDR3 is TGTGCCAGCAGTTACGCAGGGGAGGCCACTGAAGCTTTCTTT. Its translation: CASSYAGEATEAFF.

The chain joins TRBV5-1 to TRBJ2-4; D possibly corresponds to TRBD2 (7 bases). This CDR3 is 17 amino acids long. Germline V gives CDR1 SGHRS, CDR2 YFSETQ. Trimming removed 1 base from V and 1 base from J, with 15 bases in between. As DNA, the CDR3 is TGCGCCAGCAGCTTGATCGGGGGGCGCTTGGCCAAAAACATTCAGTACTTC. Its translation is CASSLIGGRLAKNIQYF.

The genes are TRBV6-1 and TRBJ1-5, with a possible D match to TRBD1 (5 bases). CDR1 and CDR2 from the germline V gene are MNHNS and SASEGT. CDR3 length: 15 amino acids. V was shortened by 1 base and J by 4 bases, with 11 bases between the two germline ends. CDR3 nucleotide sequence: TGTGCCAGCAGTGAAGAGGGGCAGCCGAATCAGCCCCAGCATTTT. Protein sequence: CASSEEGQPNQPQHF.

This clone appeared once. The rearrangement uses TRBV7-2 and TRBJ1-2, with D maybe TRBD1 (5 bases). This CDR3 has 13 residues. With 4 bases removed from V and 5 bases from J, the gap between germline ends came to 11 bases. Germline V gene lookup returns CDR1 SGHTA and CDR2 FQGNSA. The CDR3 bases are TGTGCCAGCAGCTCCGATTGGGGGTATGGCTACACCTTC. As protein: CASSSDWGYGYTF.

CDR3 amino acids: CASSVRQGQNTEAFF. The CDR3 DNA follows: TGTGCCAGCAGTGTTAGACAGGGGCAGAACACTGAAGCTTTCTTT. V is TRBV6-1 and J is TRBJ1-1; 8 bases fit TRBD1. In germline, CDR1 is MNHNS, CDR2 SASEGT. V dropped 4 bases and J dropped 1; count of bases not matched to a gene: 5. The length of the CDR3 is 15 residues.

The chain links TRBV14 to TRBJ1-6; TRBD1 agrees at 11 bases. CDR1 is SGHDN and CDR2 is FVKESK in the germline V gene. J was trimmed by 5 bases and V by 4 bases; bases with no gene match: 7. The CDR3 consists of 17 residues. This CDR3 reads CASSLAGTGGNNSPLHF. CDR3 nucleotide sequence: TGTGCCAGCAGCCTCGCCGGGACAGGGGGTAATAATTCACCCCTCCACTTT.

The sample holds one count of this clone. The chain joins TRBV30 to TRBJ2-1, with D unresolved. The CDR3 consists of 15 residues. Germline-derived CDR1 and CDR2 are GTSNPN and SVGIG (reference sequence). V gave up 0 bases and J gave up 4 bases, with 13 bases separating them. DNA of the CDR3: TGTGCCTGGAGTGTAAGCCGGGCACTATACAATGAGCAGTTCTTC. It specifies CAWSVSRALYNEQFF.

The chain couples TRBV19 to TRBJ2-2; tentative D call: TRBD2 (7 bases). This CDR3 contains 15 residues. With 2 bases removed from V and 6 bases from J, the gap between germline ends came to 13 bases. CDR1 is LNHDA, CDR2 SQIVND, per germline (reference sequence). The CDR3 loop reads CASSIRQGRAGELFF. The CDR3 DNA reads TGTGCCAGTAGTATAAGGCAGGGGAGGGCCGGGGAGCTGTTTTTT. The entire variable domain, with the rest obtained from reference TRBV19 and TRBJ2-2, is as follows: DGGITQSPKYLFRKEGQNVTLSCEQNLNHDAMYWYRQDPGQGLRLIYYSQIVNDFQKGDIAEGYSVSREKKESFPLTVTSAQKNPTAFYLCASSIRQGRAGELFFGEGSRLTVL.

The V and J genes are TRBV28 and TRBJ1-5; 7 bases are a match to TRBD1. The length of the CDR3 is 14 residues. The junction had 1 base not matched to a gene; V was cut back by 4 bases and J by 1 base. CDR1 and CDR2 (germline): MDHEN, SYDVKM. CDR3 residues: CASSSGGSNQPQHF. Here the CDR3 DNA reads TGTGCCAGCAGTTCAGGGGGAAGCAATCAGCCCCAGCATTTT.

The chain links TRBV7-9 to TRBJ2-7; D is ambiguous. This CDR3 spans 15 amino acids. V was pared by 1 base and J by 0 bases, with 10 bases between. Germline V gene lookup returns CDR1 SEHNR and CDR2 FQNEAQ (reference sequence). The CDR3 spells CASSLGRTASYEQYF. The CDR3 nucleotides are TGTGCCAGCAGCTTAGGCCGGACGGCCTCCTACGAGCAGTACTTC. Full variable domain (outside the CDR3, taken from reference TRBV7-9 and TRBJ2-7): DTGVSQNPRHKITKRGQNVTFRCDPISEHNRLYWYRQTLGQGPEFLTYFQNEAQLEKSRLLSDRFSAERPKGSFSTLEIQRTEQGDSAMYLCASSLGRTASYEQYFGPGTRLTVT.

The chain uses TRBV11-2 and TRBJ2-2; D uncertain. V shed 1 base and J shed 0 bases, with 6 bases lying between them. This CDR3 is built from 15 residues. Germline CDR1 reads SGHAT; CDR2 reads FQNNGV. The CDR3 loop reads CASSLGSANTGELFF. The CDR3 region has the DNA TGTGCCAGCAGCTTAGGCAGCGCGAACACCGGGGAGCTGTTTTTT.

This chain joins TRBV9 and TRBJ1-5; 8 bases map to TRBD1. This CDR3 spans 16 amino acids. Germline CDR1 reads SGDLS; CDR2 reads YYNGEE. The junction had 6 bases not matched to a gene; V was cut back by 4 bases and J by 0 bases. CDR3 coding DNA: TGTGCCAGCAGCCCGACAGGGGTCTCTAGCAATCAGCCCCAGCATTTT. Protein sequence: CASSPTGVSSNQPQHF.

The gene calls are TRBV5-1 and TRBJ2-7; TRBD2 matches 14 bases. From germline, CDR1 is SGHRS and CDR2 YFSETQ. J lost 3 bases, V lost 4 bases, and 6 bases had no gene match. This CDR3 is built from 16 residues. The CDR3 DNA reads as TGCGCCAGCAGCACCGGGACTAGCGGGGGCATCTACGAGCAGTACTTC. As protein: CASSTGTSGGIYEQYF.

CDR3 in amino acids: CAWSGGGTEAFF. CDR3 in DNA: TGTGCCTGGTCCGGGGGGGGCACTGAAGCTTTCTTT. The chain couples TRBV30 to TRBJ1-1; TRBD1 might be the D (5 bases). Trimming pared 5 bases from V and 4 bases from J, leaving 11 bases between. Germline V gene lookup returns CDR1 GTSNPN and CDR2 SVGIG (reference sequence). This CDR3 region has 12 residues.

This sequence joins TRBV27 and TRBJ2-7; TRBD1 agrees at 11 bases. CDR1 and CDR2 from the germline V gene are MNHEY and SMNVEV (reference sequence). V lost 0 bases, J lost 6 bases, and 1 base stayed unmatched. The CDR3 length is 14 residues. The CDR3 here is CASSLSGTGGEQYF. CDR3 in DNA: TGTGCCAGCAGTTTATCCGGGACAGGGGGCGAGCAGTACTTC.

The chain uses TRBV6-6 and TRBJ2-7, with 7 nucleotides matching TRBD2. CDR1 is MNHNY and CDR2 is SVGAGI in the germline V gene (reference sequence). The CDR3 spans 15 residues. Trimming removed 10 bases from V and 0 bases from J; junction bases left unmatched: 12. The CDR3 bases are TGTGCCACCCGGGGCGGGGGTTACAGCTCCTACGAGCAGTACTTC. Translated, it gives CATRGGGYSSYEQYF.

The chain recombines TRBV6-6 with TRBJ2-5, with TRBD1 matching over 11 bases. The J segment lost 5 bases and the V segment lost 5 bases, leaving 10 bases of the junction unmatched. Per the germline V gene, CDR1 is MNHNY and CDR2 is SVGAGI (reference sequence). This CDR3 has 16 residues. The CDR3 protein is CASSPPPDRGLETQYF. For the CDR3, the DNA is TGTGCCAGCAGTCCCCCGCCGGACAGGGGGCTTGAGACCCAGTACTTC.

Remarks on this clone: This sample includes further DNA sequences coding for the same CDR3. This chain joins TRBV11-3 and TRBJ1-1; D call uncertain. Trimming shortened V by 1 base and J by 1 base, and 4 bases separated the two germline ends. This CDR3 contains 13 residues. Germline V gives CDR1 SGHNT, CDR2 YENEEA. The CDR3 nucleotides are TGTGCCAGCAGCTTAGGCCCGAACACTGAAGCTTTCTTT. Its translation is CASSLGPNTEAFF.

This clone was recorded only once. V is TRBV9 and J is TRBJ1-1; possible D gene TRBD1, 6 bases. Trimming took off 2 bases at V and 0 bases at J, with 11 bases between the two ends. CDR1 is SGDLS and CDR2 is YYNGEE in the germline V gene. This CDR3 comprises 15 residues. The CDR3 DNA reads TGTGCCAGCAGCGTCCGGGACACAATGAACACTGAAGCTTTCTTT. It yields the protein CASSVRDTMNTEAFF.

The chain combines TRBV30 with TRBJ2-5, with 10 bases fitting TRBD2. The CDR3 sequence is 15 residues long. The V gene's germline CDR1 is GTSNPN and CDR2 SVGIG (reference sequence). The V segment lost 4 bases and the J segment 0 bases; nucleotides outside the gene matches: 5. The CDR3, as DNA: TGTGCCTGGACTAGCGGGGGCCGGTACCAAGAGACCCAGTACTTC. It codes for CAWTSGGRYQETQYF.